These 17 T cell receptor beta chains came from one sample sequenced in a study of Graves' ophthalmopathy and Graves' hyperthyroidism. Amplification from RNA transcripts yielded the TCR beta CDR3 regions. RT-PCR with HTBI primers came first, then second-round multiplex PCR. TCRdb ran MiXCR on the multiplex PCR reads and lists one entry per CDR3 protein. The sample gives about 480,000 distinct CDR3 sequences, about 15% of which show up once; roughly 9.8% is in the top ten. Sequenced: blood. Every receptor here comes from a woman in her 30s with Graves' ophthalmopathy.

V gene TRBV6-1 combines with J gene TRBJ1-5; the D is unclear. Trimming pared 1 base from V and 2 bases from J, leaving 6 bases between. This CDR3 contains 14 residues. The germline CDR1 and CDR2 sequences are MNHNS and SASEGT. CDR3 sequence reads: CASSEGKGNQPQHF. In DNA, the CDR3 is TGTGCCAGCAGTGAAGGGAAAGGCAATCAGCCCCAGCATTTT.

Many counts were recorded for this clonotype. CDR3 sequence: CATSPRRGTGELFF. The CDR3 nucleotides are TGTGCCACCAGCCCCCGCAGGGGAACCGGGGAGCTGTTTTTT. The gene calls are TRBV15 and TRBJ2-2, with a tentative D call TRBD1 (6 bases). Per the germline V gene, CDR1 is LNHNV and CDR2 is YYDKDF (reference sequence). The germline V and J ends were trimmed by 5 bases and 5 bases, with 12 bases remaining between them. CDR3 length equals 14 residues.

This clonotype was seen many times. The CDR3 DNA sequence: TGTGCCAGCAGCCCGGACAGGCTAGCCAAAAACATTCAGTACTTC. Encoded protein: CASSPDRLAKNIQYF. This sequence joins TRBV7-9 and TRBJ2-4, with 7 bases matching TRBD1. CDR1 is SEHNR, CDR2 FQNEAQ, per germline (reference sequence). With V trimmed by 5 bases and J by 0 bases, 4 bases remained unmatched. The CDR3 length is 15 residues.

At least ten counts were recorded for this clonotype. This chain links TRBV6-1 with TRBJ1-2; the match to TRBD1 covers 9 bases. This CDR3 has 13 residues. Trimming removed 6 bases from V and 5 bases from J; junction bases left unmatched: 4. Germline CDR1 reads MNHNS; CDR2 reads SASEGT. CDR3 bases: TGTGCCAGCAGGGACAGGGGACTTTATGGCTACACCTTC. It encodes CASRDRGLYGYTF.

This clonotype was detected ten times or more. The chain employs TRBV7-8 and TRBJ2-7; D is uncertain. CDR1 is SGHVS and CDR2 is FQNEAQ in the germline V gene. The CDR3 has 14 residues. Trimming pared 3 bases from V and 2 bases from J, leaving 11 bases between. The CDR3 DNA follows: TGTGCCAGCAGCTTTGGGAACCGGGCCTACGAGCAGTACTTC. Residues: CASSFGNRAYEQYF.

The chain has TRBV12-3 or TRBV12-4 and TRBJ1-3; TRBD1 might be the D (6 bases). The germline V and J ends were trimmed by 3 bases and 0 bases, with 15 bases remaining between them. The CDR3 extends over 17 amino acids. The DNA of the CDR3 is TGTGCCAGCAGTTTGTTGGGGGCCCCGAGCTCTGGAAACACCATATATTTT. This gives the protein CASSLLGAPSSGNTIYF.

The sample holds many counts of this clonotype. A much larger clone lies one base from this, so it may be a read error. The chain uses TRBV6-5 and TRBJ2-7; D not certain. Germline V gene data show CDR1 as MNHEY and CDR2 as SVGAGI. The CDR3 has 12 residues. V lost 0 bases to trimming and J lost 5 bases, with 5 bases between them. The CDR3 sequence: CASSYSVDEQYF. The DNA for the CDR3 is TGTGCCAGCAGTTACTCGGTAGACGAGCAGTACTTC.

This chain uses TRBV6-2 or TRBV6-3 with TRBJ1-3; D gene uncertain. The CDR3 runs 18 residues. Looked up from germline, CDR1 is MNHEY and CDR2 is SVGEGT. V shed 0 bases and J shed 5 bases, with 20 bases lying between them. The CDR3 sequence is CASSYSIKRRPNRNTIYF. The CDR3 DNA is TGTGCCAGCAGTTACTCGATTAAGCGGCGACCAAATCGAAACACCATATATTTT.

In its sample, this clonotype was seen many times. This chain joins TRBV25-1 and TRBJ2-5; 8 positions match TRBD1. CDR3 length: 15 residues. With V trimmed by 3 bases and J by 2 bases, 5 bases remained unmatched. CDR1 is MGHDK and CDR2 is SYGVNS in the germline V gene. Here the CDR3 DNA reads TGTGCCAGCAGTGACGACAGGGGCCATCAAGAGACCCAGTACTTC. It yields the protein CASSDDRGHQETQYF.

The J gene is TRBJ2-3, the V gene TRBV6-1; D not resolved. Germline CDR1 and CDR2: MNHNS and SASEGT. With 2 bases removed from V and 5 bases from J, the gap between germline ends came to 11 bases. This CDR3 contains 14 residues. The CDR3 spells CASSEWSEKDTQYF. Here the CDR3 DNA reads TGTGCCAGCAGTGAATGGTCGGAGAAAGATACGCAGTATTTT.

At least ten counts were recorded for this clonotype. The V and J genes are TRBV12-5 and TRBJ1-2, with a tentative D call TRBD1 (5 bases). Trimming left V 0 bases short and J 2 bases short, with 16 bases between. The germline V gene encodes CDR1 LGHNT and CDR2 FRNRAP. This CDR3 comprises 17 residues. The CDR3: CASGLVLSGRINYGYTF. The CDR3 DNA sequence: TGTGCTAGTGGTTTGGTATTGTCAGGGCGCATAAACTATGGCTACACCTTC.

The table lists this clonotype with many counts. The chain carries TRBV19 and TRBJ1-1; possible D gene TRBD1, 6 bases. The CDR3 runs 15 residues. Germline V gene sequence: CDR1 LNHDA, CDR2 SQIVND (reference sequence). Trimming cost V 4 bases and J 0 bases, with 12 bases left between them. The CDR3, as DNA: TGTGCCAGTAGTAGGACAGCGGACTTGAACACTGAAGCTTTCTTT. This translates into CASSRTADLNTEAFF.

This clonotype was counted many times. The J gene is TRBJ2-7, the V gene TRBV6-1; D remains unclear. From germline, CDR1 is MNHNS and CDR2 SASEGT. This CDR3 comprises 12 residues. Between the trimmed V and J ends, which lost 2 bases and 3 bases, there was a span of 5 bases. The CDR3 reads CASSEFRYEQYF. The DNA for the CDR3 is TGTGCCAGCAGTGAATTCCGCTACGAGCAGTACTTC.

The V and J genes are TRBV11-1 and TRBJ2-7; 14 bases agree with TRBD2. J was trimmed by 7 bases and V by 5 bases; bases with no gene match: 10. Germline V gene sequence: CDR1 SGHAT, CDR2 FQDESV (reference sequence). The CDR3 runs 16 residues. The CDR3 region is CASSRTSGGPIYEQYF. In DNA, the CDR3 is TGTGCCAGCAGCCGGACTAGCGGGGGGCCAATATATGAGCAGTACTTC.

This clonotype was counted ten times or more. This chain links TRBV12-3 or TRBV12-4 with TRBJ1-5; 10 nucleotides line up with TRBD1. Losses at the gene ends were 5 bases for V and 7 bases for J; bases not matched to a gene: 5. CDR3 length: 14 residues. CDR3 coding DNA: TGTGCCAGCAGTGACAGGGGGCTGGCGCAGCCCCAGCATTTT. Translation: CASSDRGLAQPQHF.

Ten or more counts support this clonotype. V usage is TRBV12-3 or TRBV12-4 and J usage is TRBJ2-7; D remains unclear. The V end lost 6 bases, the J end lost 3 bases, and 9 bases lay between the germline ends. The CDR3 is made up of 12 amino acids. This CDR3 reads CASSDEIYEQYF. The CDR3, as DNA: TGTGCCAGCAGCGATGAAATCTACGAGCAGTACTTC.

V and J are TRBV11-2 and TRBJ2-7; possibly TRBD2 for D (5 bases). This CDR3 is 15 amino acids long. V was trimmed by 1 base and J by 2 bases, leaving 12 bases between them. Germline lookup yields CDR1 SGHAT and CDR2 FQNNGV. For the CDR3, the DNA is TGTGCCAGCAGCTTAGGGCGGGCTTCCACCTACGAGCAGTACTTC. It codes for CASSLGRASTYEQYF.